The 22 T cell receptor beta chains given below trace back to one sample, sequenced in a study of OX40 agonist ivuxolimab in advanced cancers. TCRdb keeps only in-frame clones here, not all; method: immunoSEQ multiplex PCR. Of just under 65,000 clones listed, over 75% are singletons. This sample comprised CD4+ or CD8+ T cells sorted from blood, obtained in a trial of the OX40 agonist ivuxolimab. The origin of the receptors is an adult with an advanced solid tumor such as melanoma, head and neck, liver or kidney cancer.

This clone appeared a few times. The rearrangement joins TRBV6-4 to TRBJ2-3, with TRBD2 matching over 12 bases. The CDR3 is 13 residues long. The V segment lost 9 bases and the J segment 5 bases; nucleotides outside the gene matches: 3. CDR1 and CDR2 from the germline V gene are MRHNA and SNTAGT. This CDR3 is CARTSGGRDTQYF. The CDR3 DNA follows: TGTGCCAGGACTAGCGGGGGTAGAGATACGCAGTATTTT.

CDR3 amino acids: CASMLRDREMAFF. DNA for the CDR3: TGTGCCAGCATGCTCCGGGACAGGGAGATGGCTTTCTTT. The chain has TRBV6-1 and TRBJ1-1; 9 nucleotides agree with TRBD1. CDR1 MNHNS and CDR2 SASEGT come from the germline V gene. V was pared by 7 bases and J by 11 bases, with 11 bases of the junction left unmatched. The CDR3 is 13 amino acids.

The chain's CDR3 is CASSLAGAQLQFF. As DNA, the CDR3 is TGTGCCAGCAGCTTAGCTGGGGCTCAGCTCCAGTTCTTC. The chain has TRBV11-1 and TRBJ2-1; D might be TRBD1 (5 bases). V gave up 0 bases and J gave up 13 bases, with 13 bases separating them. This CDR3 has 13 residues. Germline V CDR1 and CDR2: SGHAT, FQDESV (reference sequence).

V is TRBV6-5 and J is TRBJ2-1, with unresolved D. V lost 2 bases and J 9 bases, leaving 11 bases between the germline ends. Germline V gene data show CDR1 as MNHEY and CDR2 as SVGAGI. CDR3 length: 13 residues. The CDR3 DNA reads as TGTGCCAGCAGTTACCCGACTCGTCTTGAGCAGTTCTTC. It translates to CASSYPTRLEQFF.

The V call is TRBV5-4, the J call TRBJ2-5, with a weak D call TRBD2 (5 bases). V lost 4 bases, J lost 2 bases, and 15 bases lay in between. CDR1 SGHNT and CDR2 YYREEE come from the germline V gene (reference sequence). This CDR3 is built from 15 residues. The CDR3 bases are TGTGCCAGCAGCCCCTGGAGAGGAGGTCAAGAGACCCAGTACTTC. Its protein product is CASSPWRGGQETQYF.

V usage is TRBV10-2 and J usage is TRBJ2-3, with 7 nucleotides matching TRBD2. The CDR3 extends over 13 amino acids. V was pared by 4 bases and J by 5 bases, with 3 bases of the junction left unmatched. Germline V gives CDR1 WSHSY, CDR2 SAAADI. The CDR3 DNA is TGCGCCAGCAGTGTCGGGGGGAGAGATACGCAGTATTTT. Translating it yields CASSVGGRDTQYF.

The CDR3 DNA reads TGCGCCAGCAGCTTGGCCGAAAGCGGGGAGCTGTTTTTT. Translating gives CASSLAESGELFF. The chain carries TRBV5-1 and TRBJ2-2; unclear D gene. The ends were cut back, 0 bases at V and 7 bases at J, with 7 bases in the middle. Germline loops: CDR1 SGHRS, CDR2 YFSETQ. The CDR3 covers 13 residues.

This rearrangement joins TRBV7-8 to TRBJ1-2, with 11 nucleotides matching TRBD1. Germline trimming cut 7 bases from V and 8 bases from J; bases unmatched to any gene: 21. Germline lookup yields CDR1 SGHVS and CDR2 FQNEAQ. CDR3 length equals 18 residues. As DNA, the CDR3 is TGTGCCAGCAACCTCTATAGGAGGCAGGACAGGGGGCGTAGAGGCTACACCTTC. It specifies CASNLYRRQDRGRRGYTF. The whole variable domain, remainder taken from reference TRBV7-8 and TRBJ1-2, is GAGVSQSPRYKVAKRGQDVALRCDPISGHVSLFWYQQALGQGPEFLTYFQNEAQLDKSGLPSDRFFAERPEGSVSTLKIQRTQQEDSAVYLCASNLYRRQDRGRRGYTFGSGTRLTVV.

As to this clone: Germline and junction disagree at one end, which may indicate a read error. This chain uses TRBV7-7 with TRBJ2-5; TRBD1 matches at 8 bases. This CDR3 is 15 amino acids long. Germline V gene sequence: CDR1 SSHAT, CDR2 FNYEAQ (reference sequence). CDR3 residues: CASSSLQGAGETQYF. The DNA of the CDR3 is TGTGCTAGCAGCTCGTTGCAGGGGGCTGGGGAGACCCAGTACTTC.

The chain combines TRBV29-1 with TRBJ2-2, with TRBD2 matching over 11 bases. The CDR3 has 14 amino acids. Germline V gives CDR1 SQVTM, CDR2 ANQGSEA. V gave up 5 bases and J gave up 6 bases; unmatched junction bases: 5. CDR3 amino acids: CSVKTSGVSGELFF. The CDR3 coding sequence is TGCAGCGTTAAGACTAGCGGGGTTTCCGGGGAGCTGTTTTTT.

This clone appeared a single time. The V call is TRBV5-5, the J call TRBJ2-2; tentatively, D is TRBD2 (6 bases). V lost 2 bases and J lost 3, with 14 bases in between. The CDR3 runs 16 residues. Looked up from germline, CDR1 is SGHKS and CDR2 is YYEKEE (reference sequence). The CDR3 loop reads CASSFRLVADTGELFF. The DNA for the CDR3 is TGTGCCAGCAGCTTCCGACTAGTCGCCGACACCGGGGAGCTGTTTTTT.

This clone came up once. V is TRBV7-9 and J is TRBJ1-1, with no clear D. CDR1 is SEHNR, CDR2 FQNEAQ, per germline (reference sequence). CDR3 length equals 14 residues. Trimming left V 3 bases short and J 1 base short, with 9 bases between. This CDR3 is CASSFRTENTEAFF. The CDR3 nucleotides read TGTGCCAGCAGCTTCCGGACGGAGAACACTGAAGCTTTCTTT.

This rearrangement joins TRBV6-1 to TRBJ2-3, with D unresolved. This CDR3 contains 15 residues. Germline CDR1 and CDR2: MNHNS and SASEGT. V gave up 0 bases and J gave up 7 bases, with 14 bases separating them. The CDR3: CASSEASTAVYTQYF. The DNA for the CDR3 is TGTGCCAGCAGTGAAGCGAGCACCGCGGTCTATACGCAGTATTTT.

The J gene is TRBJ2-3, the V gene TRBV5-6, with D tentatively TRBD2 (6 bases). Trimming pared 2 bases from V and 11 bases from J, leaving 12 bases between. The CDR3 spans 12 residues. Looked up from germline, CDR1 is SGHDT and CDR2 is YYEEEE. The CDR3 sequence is CASSFGLRGQYF. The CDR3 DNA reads TGTGCCAGCAGCTTCGGTTTGCGGGGGCAGTATTTT. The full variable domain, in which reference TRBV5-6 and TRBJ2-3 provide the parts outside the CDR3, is DAGVTQSPTHLIKTRGQQVTLRCSPKSGHDTVSWYQQALGQGPQFIFQYYEEEERQRGNFPDRFSGHQFPNYSSELNVNALLLGDSALYLCASSFGLRGQYFGPGTRLTVL.

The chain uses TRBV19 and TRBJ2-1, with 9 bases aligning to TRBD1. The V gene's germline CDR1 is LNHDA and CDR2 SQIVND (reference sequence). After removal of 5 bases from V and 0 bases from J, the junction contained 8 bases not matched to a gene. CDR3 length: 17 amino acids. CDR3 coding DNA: TGTGCCAGTAGTCTCGGACAGGGGCAGAGCTCCTACAATGAGCAGTTCTTC. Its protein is CASSLGQGQSSYNEQFF.

The CDR3 region is CASSLGDRDGEAFF. The CDR3 DNA reads as TGCGCCAGCAGCTTGGGCGACAGGGACGGTGAAGCTTTCTTT. The chain uses TRBV5-1 and TRBJ1-1, with TRBD1 identical over 7 bases. The CDR3 extends over 14 amino acids. J lost 7 bases, V lost 0 bases, and 6 bases had no gene match. CDR1 is SGHRS and CDR2 is YFSETQ in the germline V gene.

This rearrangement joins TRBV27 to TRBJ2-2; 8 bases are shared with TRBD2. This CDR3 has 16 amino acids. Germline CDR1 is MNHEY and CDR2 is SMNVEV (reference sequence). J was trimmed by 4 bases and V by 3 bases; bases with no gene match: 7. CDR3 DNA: TGTGCCAGCAGTTTCGGGAGGGGGGGCCCCACCGGGGAGCTGTTTTTT. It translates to CASSFGRGGPTGELFF.

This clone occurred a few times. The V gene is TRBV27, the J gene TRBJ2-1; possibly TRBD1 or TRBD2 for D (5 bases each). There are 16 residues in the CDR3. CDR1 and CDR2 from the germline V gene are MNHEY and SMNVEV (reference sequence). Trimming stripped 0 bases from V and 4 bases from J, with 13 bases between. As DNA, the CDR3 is TGTGCCAGCAGTTTATCCTCCGGGGCTGGGTACAATGAGCAGTTCTTC. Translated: CASSLSSGAGYNEQFF.

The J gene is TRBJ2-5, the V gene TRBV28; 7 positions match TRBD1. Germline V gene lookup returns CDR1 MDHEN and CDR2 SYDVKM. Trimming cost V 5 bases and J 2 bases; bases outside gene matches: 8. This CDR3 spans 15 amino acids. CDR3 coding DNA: TGTGCCAGCAGTCCCGGGACAGTTCTGCAAGAGACCCAGTACTTC. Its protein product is CASSPGTVLQETQYF.

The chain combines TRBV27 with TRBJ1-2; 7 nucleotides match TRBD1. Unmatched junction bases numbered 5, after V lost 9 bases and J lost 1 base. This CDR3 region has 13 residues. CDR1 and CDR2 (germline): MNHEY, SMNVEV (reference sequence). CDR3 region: CASGDSYNYGYTF. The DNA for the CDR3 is TGTGCCAGTGGGGACAGTTATAACTATGGCTACACCTTC.

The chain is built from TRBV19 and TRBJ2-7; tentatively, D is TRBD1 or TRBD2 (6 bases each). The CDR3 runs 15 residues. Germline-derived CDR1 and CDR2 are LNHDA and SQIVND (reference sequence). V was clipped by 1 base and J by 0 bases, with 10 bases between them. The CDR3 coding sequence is TGTGCCAGTAGTATAGGAGGGGGGAGCTCCTACGAGCAGTACTTC. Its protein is CASSIGGGSSYEQYF.

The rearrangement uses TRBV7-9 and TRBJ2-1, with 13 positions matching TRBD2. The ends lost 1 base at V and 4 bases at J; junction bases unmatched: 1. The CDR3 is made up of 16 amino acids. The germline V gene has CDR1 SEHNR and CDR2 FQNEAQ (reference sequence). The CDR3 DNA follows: TGTGCCAGCAGCTTAGGGGGACTAGCGGGGTACAATGAGCAGTTCTTC. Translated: CASSLGGLAGYNEQFF.